The next 22 T cell receptor beta chains were all read from a single sample in a study of cytomegalovirus exposure and HLA in healthy donors. With 60 Vbeta and 13 Jbeta primers, the PCR was carried out. TCRdb keeps only in-frame clones here, not all; method: immunoSEQ multiplex PCR. The sample records around 160,000 clones, approximately 70% being singletons. Specimen: PBMCs. The receptors derive from a woman aged 40 to 50 in good health and CMV-seropositive.

This chain joins TRBV6-6 and TRBJ2-5; D might be TRBD1 (6 bases). CDR3 size: 14 residues. CDR1 MNHNY and CDR2 SVGAGI come from the germline V gene (reference sequence). V lost 6 bases and J 5 bases, leaving 16 bases between the germline ends. The CDR3 sequence is CASRDSGESETQYF. The CDR3 DNA sequence: TGTGCCAGCAGGGATTCAGGGGAGAGTGAGACCCAGTACTTC.

V is TRBV27 and J is TRBJ1-2, with D uncertain. Germline loops: CDR1 MNHEY, CDR2 SMNVEV (reference sequence). The V end was cut by 3 bases, the J end by 2 bases, with 13 bases between. The CDR3 totals 15 residues. Here the CDR3 reads CASSLKSNLNYGYTF. In DNA form, the CDR3 reads TGTGCCAGCAGTTTGAAGAGCAACCTAAACTATGGCTACACCTTC.

The V and J genes are TRBV5-1 and TRBJ2-7; 15 bases are a match to TRBD2. Losses at the gene ends were 3 bases for V and 4 bases for J; bases not matched to a gene: 5. There are 16 residues in the CDR3. The germline CDR1 and CDR2 sequences are SGHRS and YFSETQ. Here the CDR3 reads CASSSTGTSGRYEQYF. The CDR3 nucleotides are TGCGCCAGCAGCTCAACAGGGACTAGCGGGAGGTACGAGCAGTACTTC.

Only a few counts were recorded for this clone. The CDR3 DNA sequence: TGTGCCAGCTCACCTAGCTCCTATAATTCACCCCTCCACTTT. It codes for CASSPSSYNSPLHF. V gene TRBV18 combines with J gene TRBJ1-6, with D hard to call. This CDR3 has 14 residues. Germline CDR1 KGHSH, CDR2 LQKENI. V lost 3 bases and J lost 0, with 3 bases in between.

The V gene is TRBV19, the J gene TRBJ1-3; tentative D call: TRBD1 (5 bases). Germline V gene lookup returns CDR1 LNHDA and CDR2 SQIVND (reference sequence). V was pared by 6 bases and J by 8 bases, with 17 bases between. The CDR3 consists of 14 residues. This chain's CDR3 is CASSRPGTRDTIYF. CDR3 nucleotide sequence: TGTGCCAGTAGCCGTCCCGGGACTAGGGACACCATATATTTT.

The chain employs TRBV5-1 and TRBJ1-2, with 11 bases fitting TRBD1. The CDR3 is 15 residues long. V dropped 4 bases and J dropped 8; count of bases not matched to a gene: 10. Germline V gene lookup returns CDR1 SGHRS and CDR2 YFSETQ. The DNA for the CDR3 is TGCGCCAGCAGCCCCCAAGGACAGGGGGCCGGGGGCTACACCTTC. It specifies CASSPQGQGAGGYTF.

V usage is TRBV19 and J usage is TRBJ2-5, with a weak D call TRBD2 (6 bases). The CDR3 is made up of 16 amino acids. CDR1 LNHDA and CDR2 SQIVND come from the germline V gene (reference sequence). V lost 6 bases and J lost 0, with 17 bases in between. The CDR3 loop is CASSKGPGGDQETQYF. CDR3 bases: TGTGCCAGTAGCAAAGGGCCCGGAGGGGACCAAGAGACCCAGTACTTC.

The chain employs TRBV7-2 and TRBJ1-1, with a tentative D call TRBD1 (5 bases). Germline CDR1 SGHTA, CDR2 FQGNSA. Trimming removed 3 bases from V and 4 bases from J, with 12 bases in between. CDR3 size: 14 residues. CDR3 coding DNA: TGTGCCAGCAGCTTCGGCAGGGTGGGCACTGAAGCTTTCTTT. Amino acids: CASSFGRVGTEAFF.

This sequence joins TRBV29-1 and TRBJ1-1, with D possibly being TRBD1 (6 bases). Germline CDR1 is SQVTM and CDR2 is ANQGSEA. The CDR3 runs to 13 residues. Trimming took off 6 bases at V and 5 bases at J, with 16 bases between the two ends. The CDR3 loop is CSVGGESRTEAFF. The CDR3, as DNA: TGCAGCGTAGGGGGGGAGAGTAGAACTGAAGCTTTCTTT.

The V gene is TRBV7-2, the J gene TRBJ2-3; 12 nucleotides agree with TRBD2. The CDR3 covers 16 residues. From germline, CDR1 is SGHTA and CDR2 FQGNSA. Germline trimming cut 5 bases from V and 3 bases from J; bases unmatched to any gene: 6. The chain's CDR3 is CASSLLAGGGTDTQYF. In DNA form, the CDR3 reads TGTGCCAGCAGCCTGCTAGCGGGAGGGGGGACAGATACGCAGTATTTT.

This clone was seen only a few times. The chain carries TRBV19 and TRBJ1-6; tentatively, D is TRBD1 (6 bases). The germline CDR1 and CDR2 sequences are LNHDA and SQIVND (reference sequence). This CDR3 region has 13 residues. The V gene lost 5 bases and the J gene lost 7 bases, with 9 bases spanning the gap. In DNA form, the CDR3 reads TGTGCCAGTAGTGGCAGGGGAAATTCACCCCTCCACTTT. This translates into CASSGRGNSPLHF. Based on the CDR3 plus reference TRBV19 and TRBJ1-6, the full variable domain is DGGITQSPKYLFRKEGQNVTLSCEQNLNHDAMYWYRQDPGQGLRLIYYSQIVNDFQKGDIAEGYSVSREKKESFPLTVTSAQKNPTAFYLCASSGRGNSPLHFGNGTRLTVT.

This clone was seen only once. The chain employs TRBV28 and TRBJ2-3; TRBD2 matches at 8 bases. V was clipped by 7 bases and J by 5 bases; unmatched bases: 11. Germline CDR1 is MDHEN and CDR2 is SYDVKM. This CDR3 is built from 15 residues. CDR3 residues: CASTTGGEGGDTQYF. CDR3 in DNA: TGTGCCAGCACCACGGGAGGGGAAGGAGGAGATACGCAGTATTTT.

The chain employs TRBV19 and TRBJ2-1; 8 bases map to TRBD1. The junction had 6 bases not matched to a gene; V was cut back by 1 base and J by 7 bases. The CDR3 spans 15 residues. Looked up from germline, CDR1 is LNHDA and CDR2 is SQIVND (reference sequence). The CDR3 DNA reads as TGTGCCAGTAGTATAGGGGGAGACAGGGGAAATGAGCAGTTCTTC. This gives the protein CASSIGGDRGNEQFF. Drawing the rest from reference TRBV19 and TRBJ2-1, the complete variable domain is DGGITQSPKYLFRKEGQNVTLSCEQNLNHDAMYWYRQDPGQGLRLIYYSQIVNDFQKGDIAEGYSVSREKKESFPLTVTSAQKNPTAFYLCASSIGGDRGNEQFFGPGTRLTVL.

The chain recombines TRBV7-8 with TRBJ1-2, with TRBD1 identical over 11 bases. Per germline, CDR1 SGHVS and CDR2 FQNEAQ. The CDR3 is 16 amino acids. V shed 5 bases, J shed 7 bases, and the junction held 12 bases outside the gene matches. This CDR3 reads CASSPGQGAAGGGYTF. The CDR3 DNA reads as TGTGCCAGCAGCCCTGGACAGGGGGCCGCGGGGGGTGGCTACACCTTC. Complete variable domain (other parts from reference TRBV7-8 and TRBJ1-2): GAGVSQSPRYKVAKRGQDVALRCDPISGHVSLFWYQQALGQGPEFLTYFQNEAQLDKSGLPSDRFFAERPEGSVSTLKIQRTQQEDSAVYLCASSPGQGAAGGGYTFGSGTRLTVV.

On this clone: At one end the junction does not follow the germline gene, possibly because of a read error. The chain combines TRBV6-5 with TRBJ1-2, with D tentatively TRBD1 (5 bases). Germline CDR1 reads MNHEY; CDR2 reads SVGAGI. The CDR3 is made up of 15 amino acids. CDR3 sequence: CASSSPWGGDDGYPF. The CDR3 DNA reads TGTGCCAGCAGTTCGCCCTGGGGAGGGGATGACGGCTACCCCTTC.

This clone was recorded a few times. The chain carries TRBV2 and TRBJ1-2; possible D gene TRBD1, 5 bases. Between the trimmed V and J ends, which lost 5 bases and 8 bases, there was a span of 21 bases. Germline loops: CDR1 SNHLY, CDR2 FYNNEI. The CDR3 sequence is 15 residues long. CDR3 residues: CASSRDGGILYGYTF. The DNA of the CDR3 is TGTGCCAGCAGTCGGGACGGGGGGATTCTCTACGGCTACACCTTC.

Notes on this clone: This specimen includes other DNA sequences encoding the same CDR3. The chain recombines TRBV9 with TRBJ2-5; 8 bases align to TRBD2. Germline CDR1 SGDLS, CDR2 YYNGEE. The CDR3 totals 16 residues. V gave up 0 bases and J gave up 0 bases; unmatched junction bases: 4. CDR3 protein: CASSVGSGGYQETQYF. CDR3 bases: TGTGCCAGCAGCGTAGGGAGCGGGGGTTACCAAGAGACCCAGTACTTC.

This clone was seen a handful of times. This rearrangement joins TRBV6-5 to TRBJ2-4; D gene uncertain. Per the germline V gene, CDR1 is MNHEY and CDR2 is SVGAGI. Trimming stripped 2 bases from V and 6 bases from J, with 14 bases between. The CDR3 loop spans 15 amino acids. CDR3 in DNA: TGTGCCAGCAGTTACGGAGACCATCAATTAAACATTCAGTACTTC. Protein product: CASSYGDHQLNIQYF.

Of note for this clone: A read error may produce the germline difference seen at one junction end. This rearrangement joins TRBV28 to TRBJ1-1; D perhaps matches TRBD1 (5 bases). This CDR3 has 13 amino acids. Germline V CDR1 and CDR2: MDHEN, SYDVKM. In nucleotides, the CDR3 is TGTGCCAGCTCCAGGGTAGGGAACACTGGAGCTTTCTTT. Its protein product is CASSRVGNTGAFF.

Only one count was recorded for this clone. V usage is TRBV29-1 and J usage is TRBJ2-2; D gene ambiguous. Germline loops: CDR1 SQVTM, CDR2 ANQGSEA. The germline V and J ends were trimmed by 5 bases and 1 base, with 5 bases remaining between them. The CDR3 consists of 12 residues. CDR3 region: CSVIQNTGELFF. The DNA of the CDR3 is TGCAGCGTTATACAGAACACCGGGGAGCTGTTTTTT.

This clone was seen only a few times. A junction boundary mismatches the germline segment, possibly from a read error. The chain combines TRBV7-6 with TRBJ2-5; 7 nucleotides agree with TRBD1. CDR3 size: 12 residues. Per the germline V gene, CDR1 is SGHVS and CDR2 is FNYEAQ. The DNA for the CDR3 is TGTGCCAGCAGCCTACAGGGGACAGTTGTGGACTTC. Translating gives CASSLQGTVVDF.

This sequence joins TRBV5-6 and TRBJ2-3; the match to TRBD2 covers 7 bases. The ends lost 0 bases at V and 4 bases at J; junction bases unmatched: 8. The CDR3 length is 16 residues. Germline CDR1 is SGHDT and CDR2 is YYEEEE. CDR3 region: CASSLAGGTRADTQYF. The CDR3 DNA reads as TGTGCCAGCAGCTTGGCGGGAGGTACACGGGCAGATACGCAGTATTTT.